This entry lists 2 T cell receptor beta chains sequenced from one sample in a study of OX40 agonist ivuxolimab in advanced cancers. TCRdb keeps only in-frame clones here, not all; method: immunoSEQ multiplex PCR. The sample holds some 74,000 clones, around 82% seen once. Sample: CD4+ or CD8+ T cells sorted from blood, taken in a trial of the OX40 agonist ivuxolimab. These receptors were taken from an adult with an advanced solid tumor such as melanoma, head and neck, liver or kidney cancer.

This chain links TRBV21-1 with TRBJ2-7; TRBD2 is taken as the D call from the table, unchecked against the DNA. TRBV21-1 has pseudogene status. The CDR3 contains 16 residues. This chain's CDR3 is CASSIKSRCRDYEQYF. CDR3 sequence (DNA): TGTGCCAGCAGCATCAAATCTCGCTGTCGGGACTACGAGCAGTACTTC.

The J gene is TRBJ2-7, the V gene TRBV28, with 8 bases that match TRBD1. Germline CDR1 MDHEN, CDR2 SYDVKM. This CDR3 region has 15 residues. Trimming removed 4 bases from V and 7 bases from J; junction bases left unmatched: 12. For the CDR3, the DNA is TGTGCCAGCAGTTCACGAGGACAGGGTTCGAGGGAGCAGTACTTC. Translated, it gives CASSSRGQGSREQYF. Full variable domain (outside the CDR3, taken from reference TRBV28 and TRBJ2-7): DVKVTQSSRYLVKRTGEKVFLECVQDMDHENMFWYRQDPGLGLRLIYFSYDVKMKEKGDIPEGYSVSREKKERFSLILESASTNQTSMYLCASSSRGQGSREQYFGPGTRLTVT.